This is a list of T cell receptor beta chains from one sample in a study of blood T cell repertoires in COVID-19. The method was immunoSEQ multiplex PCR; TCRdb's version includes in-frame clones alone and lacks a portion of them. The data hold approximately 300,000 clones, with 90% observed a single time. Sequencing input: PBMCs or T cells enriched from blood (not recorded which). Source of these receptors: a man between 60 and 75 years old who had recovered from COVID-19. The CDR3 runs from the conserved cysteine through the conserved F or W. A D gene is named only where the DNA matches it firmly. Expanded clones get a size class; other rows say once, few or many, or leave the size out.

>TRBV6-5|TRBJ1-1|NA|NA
TGTGCCAGCAGCCCGCGACCGGGTGAAGCTTTCTTT
CASSPRPGEAFF
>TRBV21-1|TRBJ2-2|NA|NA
TGTGCCAGCAGCAAAGGGCACCGAGCGGTCGGGCGGACCGGGGAGCTGTTTTTT
CASSKGHRAVGRTGELFF
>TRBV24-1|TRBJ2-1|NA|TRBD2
TGTGCCACCAGTGGAACGGGACTAGGTCCTTTCTACAATGAGCAGTTCTTC
CATSGTGLGPFYNEQFF
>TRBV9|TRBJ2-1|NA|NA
TGTGCCAGCAGCCTCCAGGGGACGAGGAATGAGCAGTTCTTC
CASSLQGTRNEQFF
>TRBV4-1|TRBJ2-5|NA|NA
TGCGCCAGCAGCCAAGCCCGAGAGACCCAGTACTTC
CASSQARETQYF
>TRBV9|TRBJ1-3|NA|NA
TGTGCCAGCAGCGTATCCCAGGGACTGAACACCATATATTTT
CASSVSQGLNTIYF
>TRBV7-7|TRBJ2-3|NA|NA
TGTGCTAGCAGCCCCGCCCCAGGGGACACAGATACGCAGTATTTT
CASSPAPGDTDTQYF
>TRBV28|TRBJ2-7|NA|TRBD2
TGTGCCAGCAGGGGACTAGCGGGAGGCCCTAGGTACGAGCAGTACTTC
CASRGLAGGPRYEQYF
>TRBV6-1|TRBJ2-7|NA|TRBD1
TGTGCCAGCAGTGAAGGAGGACAGGGGGCGGGAGAGCAGTACTTC
CASSEGGQGAGEQYF
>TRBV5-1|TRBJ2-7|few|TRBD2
TGCGCCAGCAGCTTGATTGGCGGGAGTGATGGGCAGTACTTC
CASSLIGGSDGQYF
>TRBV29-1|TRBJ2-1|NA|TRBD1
TGCAGCTTTAGGACAGGGGGTGATGAGCAGTTCTTC
CSFRTGGDEQFF
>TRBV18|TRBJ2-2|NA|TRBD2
TGTGCCAGCTCACCCCAACTAGCGGGGGGAAGAACCGGGGAGCTGTTTTTT
CASSPQLAGGRTGELFF
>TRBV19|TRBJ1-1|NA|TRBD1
TGTGCCAGTAGTACACAGGGGGCTAACACTGAAGCTTTCTTT
CASSTQGANTEAFF
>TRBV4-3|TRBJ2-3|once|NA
TGCGCCAGCAGCCTGGGCATGTCTAGCACAGATACGCAGTATTTT
CASSLGMSSTDTQYF
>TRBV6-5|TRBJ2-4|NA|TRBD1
TGTGCCAGCAGTAGACAGGGAAACATTCAGTACTTC
CASSRQGNIQYF
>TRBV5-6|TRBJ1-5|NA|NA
TGTGCCAGCAGCTCCGGGAATTCGCCTCATCAGCCCCAGCATTTT
CASSSGNSPHQPQHF
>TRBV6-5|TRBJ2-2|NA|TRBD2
TGTGCCAACCGCGGGGGTTCACACACCGGGGAGCTGTTTTTT
CANRGGSHTGELFF
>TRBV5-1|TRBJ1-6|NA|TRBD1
TGCGCCAGCAGCAGGGGGACAGGGAGCATCTCCTATAATTCACCCCTCCACTTT
CASSRGTGSISYNSPLHF
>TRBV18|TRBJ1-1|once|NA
TGTGCCAGCTCACAGGAGGCGGGGTTCCGCACTGAAGCTTTCTTT
CASSQEAGFRTEAFF
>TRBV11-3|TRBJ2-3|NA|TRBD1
TGTGCCAGCAGCCCAAGACAGGGGCCAGATACGCAGTATTTT
CASSPRQGPDTQYF
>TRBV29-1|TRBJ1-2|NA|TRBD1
TGCAGCGCGGCGGGGGACAGCTATGGCTACACCTTC
CSAAGDSYGYTF
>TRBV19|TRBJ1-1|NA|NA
TGTGCCAGTAGTCTATCGGCCGAGGCCACTGAAGCTTTCTTT
CASSLSAEATEAFF
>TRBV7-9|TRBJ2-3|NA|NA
TGTGCCAGCAGCTTAGCCTCGACAAGCACAGATACGCAGTATTTT
CASSLASTSTDTQYF
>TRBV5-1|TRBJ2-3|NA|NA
TGCGCCAGCAGCGTGGGTCACAGGGAAAGCACAGATACGCAGTATTTT
CASSVGHRESTDTQYF
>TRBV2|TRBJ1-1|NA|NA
TGTGCCAGCAGTGAACTGGTTAGTGGCACTGAAGCTTTCTTT
CASSELVSGTEAFF
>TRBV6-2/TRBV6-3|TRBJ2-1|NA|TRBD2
TGTGCCAGCAGTTACTTCGGCGGGGGGGGCAATGAGCAGTTCTTC
CASSYFGGGGNEQFF
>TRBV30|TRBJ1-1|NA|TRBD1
TGTGCCTGGAGTGTTCCGGGCCTGGAGGGGGCGCAGGACACTGAAGCTTTCTTT
CAWSVPGLEGAQDTEAFF
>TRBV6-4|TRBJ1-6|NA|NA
TGTGCCAGCAGTGTTGGGCGCTTTAATTCACCCCTCCACTTT
CASSVGRFNSPLHF
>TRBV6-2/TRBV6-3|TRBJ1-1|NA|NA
TGTGCCAGCAGTGTCTCAGGGAGGGGCGAAGCTTTCTTT
CASSVSGRGEAFF
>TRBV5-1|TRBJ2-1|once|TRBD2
TGCGCCAGCAGCTTGTTGTCTTCGGGAGGTAATGAGCAGTTCTTC
CASSLLSSGGNEQFF
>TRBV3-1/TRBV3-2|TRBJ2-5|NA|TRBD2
TGTGCCAGCAGCCAAGATCTTATTAGCGGGGAGTATTGGACCCAGTACTTC
CASSQDLISGEYWTQYF
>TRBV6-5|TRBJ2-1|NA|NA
TGTGCCAGCAGTTACGGGGGGATTTCCTACAATGAGCAGTTCTTC
CASSYGGISYNEQFF
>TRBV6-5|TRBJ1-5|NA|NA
TGTGCCAGCAGTCGCCACAGGGAGATGGGCCAGCCCCAGCATTTT
CASSRHREMGQPQHF
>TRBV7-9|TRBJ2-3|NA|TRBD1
TGTGCCAGCAGCCCGGTGGACAGGGCCCCAGATACGCAGTATTTT
CASSPVDRAPDTQYF
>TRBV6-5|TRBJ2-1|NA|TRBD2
TGTGCCAGCAGAGGACTAGCGGGAGGTCTCAGAGAGCAGTTCTTC
CASRGLAGGLREQFF
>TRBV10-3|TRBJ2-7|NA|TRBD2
TGTGCCATCAGTGGACGACTAGCGGGAGAGGCGGGCGAGCAGTACTTC
CAISGRLAGEAGEQYF
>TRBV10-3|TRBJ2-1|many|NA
TGTGCCATCAGTCGAGCTACTAGTAGCTCCACCAATGAGCAGTTCTTC
CAISRATSSSTNEQFF
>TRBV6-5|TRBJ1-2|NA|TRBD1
TGTGCCAGCAGGGCGCCGGGACAGGGTCTGATCTACACCTTC
CASRAPGQGLIYTF
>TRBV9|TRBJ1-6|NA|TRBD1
TGTGCCAGCAGCAAAGGACAGGGGCTATATTCACCCCTCCACTTT
CASSKGQGLYSPLHF
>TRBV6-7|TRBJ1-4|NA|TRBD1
TGTGCCAGCAGTTACTCGGCACAGGGGTTGGATGAAAAACTGTTTTTT
CASSYSAQGLDEKLFF
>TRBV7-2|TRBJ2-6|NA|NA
TGTGCCAGCAGCCCACCAGCCGGGAGCTCTGGGGCCAACGTCCTGACTTTC
CASSPPAGSSGANVLTF
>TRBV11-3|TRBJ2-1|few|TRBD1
TGTGCCAGCAGCCCCCTCCAACGGGACAGGGGCGGGAATGAGCAGTTCTTC
CASSPLQRDRGGNEQFF
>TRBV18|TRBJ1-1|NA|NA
TGTGCCAGCTCACGAGGGGGTAACACTGAAGCTTTCTTT
CASSRGGNTEAFF
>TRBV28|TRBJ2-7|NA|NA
TGTGCCAGCAGGACCGGGATTACCTACGAGCAGTACTTC
CASRTGITYEQYF
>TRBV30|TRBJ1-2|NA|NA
TGTGCCTGGAGTCCCAGAGAATCTGCAACACGGGTCGACTATGGCTACACCTTC
CAWSPRESATRVDYGYTF
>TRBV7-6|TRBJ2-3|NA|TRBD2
TGTGCCAGCAGCTTAAGGGGAGGGGGCACAGATACGCAGTATTTT
CASSLRGGGTDTQYF
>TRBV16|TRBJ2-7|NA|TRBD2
TGTGCCAGCAGCCAATGGGGTACTAGCGGCACCTACGAGCAGTACTTC
CASSQWGTSGTYEQYF
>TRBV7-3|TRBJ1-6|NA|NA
TGTGCCAGCAGCTTAATTTCAGGGTACGGTTCACCCCTCCACTTT
CASSLISGYGSPLHF
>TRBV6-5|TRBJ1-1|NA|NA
TGTGCCAGCAGTTACTCCCGAACGGACACTGAAGCTTTCTTT
CASSYSRTDTEAFF
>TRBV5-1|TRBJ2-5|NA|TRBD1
TGCGCCAGCAGCTTGGCGGGACAGAATGTGGAGACCCAGTACTTC
CASSLAGQNVETQYF
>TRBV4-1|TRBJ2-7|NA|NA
TGCGCCAGCAGCCAAGCCTCCTCCTACGAGCAGTACTTC
CASSQASSYEQYF
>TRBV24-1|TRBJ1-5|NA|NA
TGTGCCACCAGTGGAGCCGGCAATCAGCCCCAGCATTTT
CATSGAGNQPQHF
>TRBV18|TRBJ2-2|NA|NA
TGTGCCAGCTCACCGCCGCTAGCCCCCCGTTCCGGGGAGCTGTTTTTT
CASSPPLAPRSGELFF
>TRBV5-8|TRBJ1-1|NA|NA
TGTGCCAGCAGCTTGGTGTCAGTAATGAACACTGAAGCTTTCTTT
CASSLVSVMNTEAFF
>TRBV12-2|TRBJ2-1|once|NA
TGTGCAAGTCGCTACGGGACAGGGGGTTTTGATGAGCAGTTCTTC
CASRYGTGGFDEQFF